This entry lists 30 T cell receptor beta chains sequenced from one sample in a study. TCRdb called the 5' RACE reads again in MiXCR, with one record for every CDR3 protein. The table records nearly 5,500 distinct CDR3 sequences, about 50% of them present only once. The specimen was memory CD4+ T cells sorted from blood. Sample subset: memory CD4+ T cells, CD4+CD45RO+CD25-. The receptors stem from a female donor with breast cancer.

The V and J genes are TRBV5-1 and TRBJ2-5; TRBD2 aligns across 10 bases. The CDR3 consists of 16 residues. Unmatched junction bases numbered 5, after V lost 0 bases and J lost 3 bases. The V gene's germline CDR1 is SGHRS and CDR2 YFSETQ. The CDR3 bases are TGCGCCAGCAGCTTGGCAGGGGGACTAGCGAAAGAGACCCAGTACTTC. It is translated as CASSLAGGLAKETQYF.

V gene TRBV5-6 combines with J gene TRBJ2-1; the D gene is possibly TRBD2 (6 bases). Trimming took off 4 bases at V and 5 bases at J, with 16 bases between the two ends. This CDR3 has 15 residues. Per germline, CDR1 SGHDT and CDR2 YYEEEE. DNA of the CDR3: TGTGCCAGCAGCGGGGGGATGGGGAAAAACAATGAGCAGTTCTTC. Its translation: CASSGGMGKNNEQFF.

The chain is built from TRBV12-3 or TRBV12-4 and TRBJ1-1, with a weak D call TRBD1 (6 bases). V lost 6 bases and J lost 4, with 12 bases in between. This CDR3 comprises 13 residues. The CDR3 here is CASRSGTFTEAFF. The CDR3 region has the DNA TGTGCCAGCAGGTCCGGGACATTCACTGAAGCTTTCTTT.

The chain couples TRBV2 to TRBJ1-5, with D perhaps TRBD1 (5 bases). Germline assignment: CDR1 SNHLY and CDR2 FYNNEI. The CDR3 is made up of 13 amino acids. The CDR3 loop reads CASWGRGNQPQHF. CDR3 DNA sequence: TGTGCAAGTTGGGGGAGAGGCAATCAGCCCCAGCATTTT.

The chain joins TRBV12-3 or TRBV12-4 to TRBJ2-7; D gene ambiguous. V lost 3 bases to trimming and J lost 2 bases, with 14 bases between them. CDR3 length: 15 amino acids. The DNA for the CDR3 is TGTGCCAGCAGTTTGAGGTTAGCCAGGACCTACGAGCAGTACTTC. Translating gives CASSLRLARTYEQYF.

The rearrangement uses TRBV20-1 and TRBJ2-3, with 10 bases that match TRBD2. CDR3 length: 14 residues. From germline, CDR1 is DFQATT and CDR2 SNEGSKA (reference sequence). The CDR3 region is CSHRGTSDTDTQYF. The CDR3 DNA sequence: TGCAGCCACAGAGGGACTAGCGACACAGATACGCAGTATTTT.

This sequence joins TRBV20-1 and TRBJ2-1; tentatively, D is TRBD1 (7 bases). The CDR3 spans 15 residues. The germline V gene has CDR1 DFQATT and CDR2 SNEGSKA (reference sequence). With 5 bases removed from V and 5 bases from J, the gap between germline ends came to 19 bases. Here the CDR3 DNA reads TGCAGTGCTCAACTTCAGGGGGGCGCCGACAATGAGCAGTTCTTC. The encoded protein is CSAQLQGGADNEQFF.

This clonotype has a handful of counts. The chain uses TRBV20-1 and TRBJ2-7; D is undetermined. The CDR3 is 12 residues long. V was shortened by 3 bases and J by 3 bases, with 9 bases between the two germline ends. Germline loops: CDR1 DFQATT, CDR2 SNEGSKA (reference sequence). The CDR3 DNA reads TGCAGTGCTAGGCTGGATAACTACGAGCAGTACTTC. Translating gives CSARLDNYEQYF.

The rearrangement links TRBV5-6 to TRBJ2-7; D is unresolved. Germline CDR1 reads SGHDT; CDR2 reads YYEEEE. The V end lost 1 base, the J end lost 3 bases, and 8 bases lay between the germline ends. The CDR3 is made up of 13 amino acids. CDR3 amino acids: CASSLFISYEQYF. The CDR3 DNA sequence: TGTGCCAGCAGCTTGTTTATAAGCTACGAGCAGTACTTC.

The chain combines TRBV5-1 with TRBJ2-1; TRBD2 agrees at 9 bases. The CDR3 loop spans 15 amino acids. Germline V gene data show CDR1 as SGHRS and CDR2 as YFSETQ. The ends lost 0 bases at V and 5 bases at J; junction bases unmatched: 3. CDR3 in DNA: TGCGCCAGCAGCTTGGTGCCTAGCGGGAACAATGAGCAGTTCTTC. This gives the protein CASSLVPSGNNEQFF.

This clonotype is classed as medium-sized. In nucleotides, the CDR3 is TGCAGTGCTGAACCCGGGACTAGCGCTGACAATGAGCAGTTCTTC. Translation gives CSAEPGTSADNEQFF. The chain uses TRBV20-1 and TRBJ2-1, with 10 bases aligning to TRBD2. The J segment lost 5 bases and the V segment lost 5 bases, leaving 9 bases of the junction unmatched. CDR3 size: 15 residues. Germline values: CDR1 DFQATT, CDR2 SNEGSKA (reference sequence).

The DNA for the CDR3 is TGCAGTGCTAGAGCTAGCGGGAGGTCCATTTACGAGCAGTACTTC. This encodes CSARASGRSIYEQYF. The V gene is TRBV20-1, the J gene TRBJ2-7; 11 bases fit TRBD2. Unmatched junction bases numbered 6, after V lost 1 base and J lost 4 bases. The germline CDR1 and CDR2 sequences are DFQATT and SNEGSKA (reference sequence). The CDR3 is 15 amino acids.

The gene calls are TRBV28 and TRBJ1-4; D might be TRBD1 (5 bases). V was cut by 8 bases and J by 7 bases, with 17 bases left in between. The germline V gene has CDR1 MDHEN and CDR2 SYDVKM. The CDR3 covers 14 residues. The CDR3 region is CASAPGGYREKLFF. For the CDR3, the DNA is TGTGCCAGCGCCCCGGGGGGTTACCGTGAAAAACTGTTTTTT.

The chain links TRBV7-6 to TRBJ1-4; tentative D call: TRBD1 (5 bases). The CDR3 sequence is 15 residues long. Trimming took 1 base from V and 4 from J, leaving 10 bases between them. Germline CDR1 reads SGHVS; CDR2 reads FNYEAQ. The chain's CDR3 is CASSLEGRINEKLFF. In nucleotides, the CDR3 is TGTGCCAGCAGCTTAGAGGGACGGATTAATGAAAAACTGTTTTTT. The full variable domain, its missing parts supplied by reference TRBV7-6 and TRBJ1-4, is GAGVSQSPRYKVTKRGQDVALRCDPISGHVSLYWYRQALGQGPEFLTYFNYEAQQDKSGLPNDRFSAERPEGSISTLTIQRTEQRDSAMYRCASSLEGRINEKLFFGSGTQLSVL.

A single count supports this clonotype. This chain joins TRBV4-1 and TRBJ1-1, with D tentatively TRBD1 (5 bases). Trimming stripped 6 bases from V and 6 bases from J, with 14 bases between. The CDR3 consists of 13 residues. CDR1 is MGHRA and CDR2 is YSYEKL in the germline V gene. Here the CDR3 DNA reads TGCGCCAGCAGACGACAAGGGACCTCTGAAGCTTTCTTT. It yields the protein CASRRQGTSEAFF.

This sequence joins TRBV12-3 or TRBV12-4 and TRBJ2-7; 7 nucleotides match TRBD1. This CDR3 contains 14 residues. V was clipped by 5 bases and J by 6 bases; unmatched bases: 10. This CDR3 is CASSPLDRSVEQYF. DNA of the CDR3: TGTGCCAGCAGTCCATTGGACAGGTCGGTCGAGCAGTACTTC.

This clonotype came up a few times. The genes are TRBV7-2 and TRBJ1-1; D remains unclear. The CDR3 loop spans 13 amino acids. Germline V lookup: CDR1 SGHTA, CDR2 FQGNSA. Trimming pared 5 bases from V and 0 bases from J, leaving 7 bases between. The DNA for the CDR3 is TGTGCCAGCAGCACCTCGGTGAACACTGAAGCTTTCTTT. It encodes CASSTSVNTEAFF. Using reference TRBV7-2 and TRBJ1-1 for the parts outside the CDR3, the full variable domain is GAGVSQSPSNKVTEKGKDVELRCDPISGHTALYWYRQSLGQGLEFLIYFQGNSAPDKSGLPSDRFSAERTGGSVSTLTIQRTQQEDSAVYLCASSTSVNTEAFFGQGTRLTVV.

This clonotype showed up just once. This chain joins TRBV12-3 or TRBV12-4 and TRBJ1-1; D gene ambiguous. V was shortened by 5 bases and J by 2 bases, with 9 bases between the two germline ends. The CDR3 is made up of 13 amino acids. The CDR3 coding sequence is TGTGCCAGCAGTATCGTCCGAAACACTGAAGCTTTCTTT. Its translation: CASSIVRNTEAFF.

This clonotype appeared a single time. The V call is TRBV11-3, the J call TRBJ2-3; 7 bases map to TRBD2. The V gene end was trimmed by 4 bases and the J gene end by 12 bases; junction bases not matched to a gene: 10. This CDR3 contains 13 residues. Germline loops: CDR1 SGHNT, CDR2 YENEEA. The CDR3 DNA reads TGTGCCAGCAGCTCCACCCACGGGGAGGGCCAGTATTTT. This gives the protein CASSSTHGEGQYF.

The chain combines TRBV12-3 or TRBV12-4 with TRBJ1-1; weak D call: TRBD1 (6 bases). The CDR3 extends over 14 amino acids. The V gene lost 5 bases and the J gene lost 3 bases, with 13 bases spanning the gap. Here the CDR3 reads CASSRDIRYTEAFF. In nucleotides, the CDR3 is TGTGCCAGCAGTCGGGACATTCGATACACTGAAGCTTTCTTT.

The chain joins TRBV3-1 to TRBJ1-1, with 7 bases that match TRBD1. Germline CDR1 is LGHDT and CDR2 is YNNKEL (reference sequence). The CDR3 totals 16 residues. The ends lost 4 bases at V and 4 bases at J; junction bases unmatched: 12. Here the CDR3 DNA reads TGTGCCAGCAGCCGATACAGGGGCCGGGGGGGCACTGAAGCTTTCTTT. Its translation is CASSRYRGRGGTEAFF.

The genes are TRBV7-8 and TRBJ2-1; 7 bases are shared with TRBD2. The CDR3 contains 17 residues. The germline V gene has CDR1 SGHVS and CDR2 FQNEAQ. The junction had 10 bases not matched to a gene; V was cut back by 3 bases and J by 2 bases. This CDR3 reads CASSFLKGLAAYNEQFF. The CDR3 DNA follows: TGTGCCAGCAGCTTCCTCAAGGGGCTAGCGGCCTACAATGAGCAGTTCTTC.

The V call is TRBV12-3 or TRBV12-4, the J call TRBJ1-3, with D unclear. The CDR3 runs 12 residues. The V and J ends lost 7 bases and 8 bases respectively, with 12 bases between them. CDR3 sequence: CASTPSRDTIYF. The DNA of the CDR3 is TGTGCCAGCACCCCCTCGAGGGACACCATATATTTT.

This clonotype was observed a single time. CDR3 amino acids: CASSLAAGGQPQHF. The CDR3 nucleotides read TGTGCCAGCAGTTTGGCGGCAGGCGGTCAGCCCCAGCATTTT. J is TRBJ1-5 and V is TRBV12-3 or TRBV12-4; D is undetermined. V lost 3 bases, J lost 6 bases, and 12 bases lay in between. The CDR3 is 14 residues long.

The rearrangement links TRBV5-1 to TRBJ2-1; TRBD2 aligns across 9 bases. The V gene's germline CDR1 is SGHRS and CDR2 YFSETQ. Germline trimming cut 4 bases from V and 12 bases from J; bases unmatched to any gene: 11. There are 14 residues in the CDR3. CDR3 loop: CASSPALAGVRQFF. For the CDR3, the DNA is TGCGCCAGCAGCCCAGCACTAGCGGGCGTTCGGCAGTTCTTC.

This chain's CDR3 is CASSSGGGNTQYF. CDR3 coding DNA: TGTGCCAGCAGCTCAGGGGGGGGCAACACGCAGTATTTT. The chain uses TRBV7-3 and TRBJ2-3; D possibly matches TRBD1 or TRBD2 (7 bases each). Germline V gives CDR1 SGHTA, CDR2 FQGTGA. This CDR3 comprises 13 residues. The V end lost 4 bases, the J end lost 9 bases, and 14 bases lay between the germline ends.

The chain employs TRBV20-1 and TRBJ1-3; D is unclear. The V and J ends lost 2 bases and 0 bases respectively, with 5 bases between them. This CDR3 has 13 residues. Germline loops: CDR1 DFQATT, CDR2 SNEGSKA (reference sequence). The CDR3 nucleotides read TGCAGTGCTAGAAGGGACTCTGGAAACACCATATATTTT. It is translated as CSARRDSGNTIYF.

This clonotype was counted only a few times. The rearrangement joins TRBV4-2 to TRBJ1-1; 7 nucleotides match TRBD1. The germline V gene encodes CDR1 LGHNA and CDR2 YNFKEQ. J lost 10 bases, V lost 7 bases, and 18 bases had no gene match. The CDR3 is 15 residues long. The CDR3 DNA reads as TGTGCCAGCACGCGGAACACAGGGGAAGGTCGTGGAGCTTTCTTT. It yields the protein CASTRNTGEGRGAFF.

This clonotype was detected a few times. V is TRBV6-6 and J is TRBJ2-1; TRBD2 is a possible D gene (6 bases). The V and J ends lost 5 bases and 6 bases respectively, with 11 bases between them. Looked up from germline, CDR1 is MNHNY and CDR2 is SVGAGI (reference sequence). This CDR3 is 13 amino acids long. The CDR3 nucleotides are TGTGCCAGCAGTCAACCGACTAGCAATGAGCAGTTCTTC. It yields the protein CASSQPTSNEQFF.

The chain links TRBV20-1 to TRBJ1-5; TRBD1 matches 7 bases. Losses at the gene ends were 3 bases for V and 0 bases for J; bases not matched to a gene: 14. Germline V CDR1 and CDR2: DFQATT, SNEGSKA (reference sequence). The CDR3 consists of 18 residues. In DNA, the CDR3 is TGCAGTGCTAGGGCTACCTTAGGGACAGTCTATAGCAATCAGCCCCAGCATTTT. Its protein product is CSARATLGTVYSNQPQHF.